This TCR beta chain was identified during a study of siplizumab effects on memory and regulatory T cells. The data were produced by immunoSEQ multiplex PCR, yet TCRdb's version contains in-frame clones alone and is incomplete. Among around 100,000 clones listed, over 90% were seen once. Between the trimmed V and J ends, which lost 1 base and 4 bases, there was a span of 10 bases. In germline, CDR1 is KGHSH, CDR2 LQKENI. The CDR3 length is 15 residues. The chain has TRBV18 and TRBJ1-4; possibly TRBD1 for D (5 bases). The sequencing input was Tregs sorted from blood. This receptor was taken from a human donor in good health. The CDR3 region is CASSPRAGRNEKLFF. The CDR3 nucleotides read TGTGCCAGCTCACCACGTGCAGGGCGTAATGAAAAACTGTTTTTT.